Listed below are T cell receptor beta chains from one sample, sequenced in a study of cytomegalovirus exposure and HLA in healthy donors. The repertoire was sequenced with immunoSEQ multiplex PCR; TCRdb's copy has only in-frame clones and lacks some. Of around 70,000 clones in the sample, more than 60% were seen once. The sequencing input was PBMCs. These receptors were collected from a male donor in good health and CMV-seropositive. CDR3s include the opening cysteine and the closing phenylalanine or tryptophan. The D gene is left open where the match is weak. A clone size is listed for some rows: how often the clone was seen (once, few, many), or a class if it is expanded.

j_call clone_size v_call d_call cdr3_aa cdr3_nt
TRBJ2-3 few TRBV19 . CASSMTSSAPTQYF TGTGCCAGTAGTATGACGTCTAGCGCCCCTACGCAGTATTTT
TRBJ1-5 once TRBV29-1 . CSVEGGLVSNQPQHF TGCAGCGTTGAAGGTGGACTAGTAAGCAATCAGCCCCAGCATTTT
TRBJ1-4 few TRBV7-9 . CASSLGTATNEKLFF TGTGCCAGCAGCTTAGGCACAGCAACTAATGAAAAACTGTTTTTT
TRBJ1-5 once TRBV6-5 . CASSQRAHQPQHF TGTGCCAGCAGTCAGAGGGCCCATCAGCCCCAGCATTTT
TRBJ1-1 . TRBV5-1 TRBD1 CASSLARGHTEAFF TGCGCCAGCAGCTTGGCCAGGGGGCATACTGAAGCTTTCTTT
TRBJ2-7 . TRBV9 TRBD1 CASSGGVAGDSYEQYF TGTGCCAGCAGCGGAGGAGTGGCAGGGGACAGCTACGAGCAGTACTTC
TRBJ1-1 . TRBV19 . CASSNRDGTSTEAFF TGTGCCAGTAGTAATCGGGACGGGACATCCACTGAAGCTTTCTTT
TRBJ1-1 . TRBV28 TRBD1 CASSFGAGGLLEAFF TGTGCCAGCAGTTTCGGGGCAGGGGGCCTTTTGGAAGCTTTCTTT
TRBJ1-5 . TRBV6-4 TRBD1 CASSPDRGSNQPQHF TGTGCCAGCAGCCCAGACAGGGGGAGCAATCAGCCCCAGCATTTT
TRBJ2-4 . TRBV13 TRBD1 CASSPGQGGKNIQYF TGTGCCAGCAGCCCGGGACAGGGGGGCAAAAACATTCAGTACTTC
TRBJ1-2 once TRBV30 . CAWRADSNYGYTF TGTGCCTGGAGGGCGGACAGTAACTATGGCTACACCTTC
TRBJ2-7 once TRBV7-7 TRBD2 CASSVSSGSYEQYF TGTGCCAGCAGCGTCTCTAGCGGGAGCTACGAGCAGTACTTC
TRBJ1-1 . TRBV27 . CASSFRVAGGTEAFF TGTGCCAGCAGTTTTCGGGTTGCGGGAGGTACTGAAGCTTTCTTT